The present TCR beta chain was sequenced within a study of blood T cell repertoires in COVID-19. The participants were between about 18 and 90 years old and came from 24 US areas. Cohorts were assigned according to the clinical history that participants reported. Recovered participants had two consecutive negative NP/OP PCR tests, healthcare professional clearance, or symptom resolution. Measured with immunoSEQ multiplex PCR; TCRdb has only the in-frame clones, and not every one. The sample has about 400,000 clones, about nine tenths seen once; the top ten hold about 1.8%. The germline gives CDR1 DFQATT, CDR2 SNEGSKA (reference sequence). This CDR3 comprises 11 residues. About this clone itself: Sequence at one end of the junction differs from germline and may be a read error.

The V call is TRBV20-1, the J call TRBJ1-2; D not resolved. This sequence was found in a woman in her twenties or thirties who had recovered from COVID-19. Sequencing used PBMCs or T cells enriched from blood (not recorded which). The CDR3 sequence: CSAPGPTALAF. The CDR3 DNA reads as TGCAGTGCTCCTGGGCCAACCGCCTTAGCCTTC.